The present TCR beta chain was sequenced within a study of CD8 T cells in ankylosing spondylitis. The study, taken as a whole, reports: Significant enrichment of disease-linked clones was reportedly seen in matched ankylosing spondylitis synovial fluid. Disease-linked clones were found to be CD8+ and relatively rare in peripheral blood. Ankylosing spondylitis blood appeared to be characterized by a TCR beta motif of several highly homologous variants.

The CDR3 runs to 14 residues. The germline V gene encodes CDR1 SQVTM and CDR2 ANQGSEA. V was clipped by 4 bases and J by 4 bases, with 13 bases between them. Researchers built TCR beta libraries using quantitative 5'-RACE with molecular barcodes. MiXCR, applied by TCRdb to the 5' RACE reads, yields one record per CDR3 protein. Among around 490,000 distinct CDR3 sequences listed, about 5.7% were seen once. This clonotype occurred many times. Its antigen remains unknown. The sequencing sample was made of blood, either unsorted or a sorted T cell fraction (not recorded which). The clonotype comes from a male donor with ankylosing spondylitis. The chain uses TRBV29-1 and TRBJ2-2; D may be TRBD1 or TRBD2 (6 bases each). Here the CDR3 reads CSVGGRGGTGELFF. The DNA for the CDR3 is TGCAGCGTTGGGGGCAGGGGAGGCACCGGGGAGCTGTTTTTT.